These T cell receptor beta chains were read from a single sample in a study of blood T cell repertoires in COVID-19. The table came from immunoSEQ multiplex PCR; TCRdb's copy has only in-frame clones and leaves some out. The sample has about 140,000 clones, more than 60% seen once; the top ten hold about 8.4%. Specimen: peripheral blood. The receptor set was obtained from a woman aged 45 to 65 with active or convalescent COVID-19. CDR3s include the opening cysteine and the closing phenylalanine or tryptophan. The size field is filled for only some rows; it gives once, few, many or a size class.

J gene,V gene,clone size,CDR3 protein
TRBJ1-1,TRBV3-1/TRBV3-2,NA,CASRQGNTEAFF
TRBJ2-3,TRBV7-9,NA,CASRRTGDTQYF
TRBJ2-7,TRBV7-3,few,CASSLAHGSSYEQYF
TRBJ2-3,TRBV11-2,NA,CASRWTVTDTQYF
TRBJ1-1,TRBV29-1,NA,CTYKGHTEAFF
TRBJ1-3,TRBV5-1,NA,CASSGDRHSGNTIYF
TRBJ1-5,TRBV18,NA,CASSQGVGQPQHF
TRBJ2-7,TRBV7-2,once,CASSPGLAGDVQRF
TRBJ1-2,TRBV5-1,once,CASSALGAPGYTF
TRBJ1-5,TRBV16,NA,CASSQSGQGDQPQHF
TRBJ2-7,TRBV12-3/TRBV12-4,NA,CASSRTGIHEQYF
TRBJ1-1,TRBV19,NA,CASRSGTGTGNRWNTEAFF
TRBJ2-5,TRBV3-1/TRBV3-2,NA,CASSQDGTSGRAGETQYF
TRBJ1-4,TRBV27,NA,CASSYRGAGEKLFF
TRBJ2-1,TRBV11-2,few,CASSLASGTEQFF
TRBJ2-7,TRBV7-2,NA,CASSLAATGNYEQYF
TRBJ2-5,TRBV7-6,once,CASSLSPVQETQYF
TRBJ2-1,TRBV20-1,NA,CSAQQGNEQFF
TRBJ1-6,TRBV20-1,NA,CSASPQGNGNSPLHF
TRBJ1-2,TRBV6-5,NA,CASRPTGYDGYTF
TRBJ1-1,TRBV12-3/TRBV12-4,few,CASSLSWATEAFF
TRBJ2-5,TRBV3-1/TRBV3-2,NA,CASSQGSSGAETQYF
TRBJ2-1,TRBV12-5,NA,CASGLGDEQFF
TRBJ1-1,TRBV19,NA,CASSSPGGQGRGSTEAFF